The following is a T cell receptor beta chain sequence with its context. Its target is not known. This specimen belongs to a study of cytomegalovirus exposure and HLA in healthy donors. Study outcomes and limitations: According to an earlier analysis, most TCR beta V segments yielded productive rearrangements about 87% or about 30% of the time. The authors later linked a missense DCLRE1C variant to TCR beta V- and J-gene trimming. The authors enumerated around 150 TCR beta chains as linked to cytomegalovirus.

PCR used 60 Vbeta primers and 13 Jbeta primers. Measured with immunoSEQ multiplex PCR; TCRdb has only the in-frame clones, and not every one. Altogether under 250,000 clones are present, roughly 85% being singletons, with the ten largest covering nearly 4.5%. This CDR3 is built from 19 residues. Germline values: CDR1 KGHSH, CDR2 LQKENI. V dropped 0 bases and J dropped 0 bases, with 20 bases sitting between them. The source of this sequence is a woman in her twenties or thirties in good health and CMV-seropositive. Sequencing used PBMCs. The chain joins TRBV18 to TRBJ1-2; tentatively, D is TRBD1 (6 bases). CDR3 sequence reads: CASSPPGQGRHSANYGYTF. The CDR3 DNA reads TGTGCCAGCTCACCACCCGGCCAGGGGCGTCACTCAGCTAACTATGGCTACACCTTC.